This section outlines one T cell receptor beta chain sequence together with its context. Original data processing: Amplified reference gene primers provided the basis for estimating nucleated cell counts. Assay: immunoSEQ multiplex PCR; the TCRdb copy retains only in-frame clones and omits some. D and trimming come from the DNA, and the V and J calls and clone size come from that table. The data show 300,000 to 400,000 clones, roughly 86% seen once. The CDR3 runs to 15 residues. From germline, CDR1 is LGHNA and CDR2 YNFKEQ. V was shortened by 0 bases and J by 1 base, with 9 bases between the two germline ends. This entry belongs to a study of blood T cell repertoires in COVID-19. Study summary: Donors in the United States, Italy and Spain gave samples during acute or convalescent COVID-19. T cells, B-cell-depleted T cells, or PBMCs supplied cDNA or gDNA.

Sequencing input: peripheral blood. The TCR originated in a human donor in a cohort sampled during active COVID-19. This sequence joins TRBV4-2 and TRBJ2-5; D ambiguous. This CDR3 is CASSQEGEVQETQYF. CDR3 nucleotide sequence: TGTGCCAGCAGCCAAGAGGGTGAGGTCCAAGAGACCCAGTACTTC.